Below are 15 T cell receptor beta chains sequenced from a single sample in a study of T-cell memory formation after mild COVID-19. From the 5' RACE reads, TCRdb called clonotypes with MiXCR, one entry per CDR3 protein. The sample holds around 340,000 distinct CDR3 sequences, approximately 13% seen once. Sample: PBMCs or a T cell subset sorted from them (not recorded which). These receptors were obtained from a man younger than 35 who had mild COVID-19 (a few samples of this study predate the infection). Cell type and time point are not known.

This chain connects TRBV6-5 to TRBJ1-1; D uncertain. Trimming pared 5 bases from V and 0 bases from J, leaving 10 bases between. Germline V CDR1 and CDR2: MNHEY, SVGAGI. The CDR3 covers 14 residues. The CDR3 sequence: CASSRVNMNTEAFF. The CDR3 nucleotides read TGTGCCAGCAGTAGGGTCAACATGAACACTGAAGCTTTCTTT.

V usage is TRBV27 and J usage is TRBJ1-2, with 10 bases aligning to TRBD1. CDR3 length: 16 amino acids. Trimming took 4 bases from V and 6 from J; bases not matched to a gene: 11. Germline V CDR1 and CDR2: MNHEY, SMNVEV (reference sequence). Here the CDR3 DNA reads TGTGCCAGCAGTTCGCAACCGACAGGGGGCACGGATGGCTACACCTTC. It is translated as CASSSQPTGGTDGYTF.

The chain combines TRBV11-2 with TRBJ1-1; 11 positions agree with TRBD1. This CDR3 is 15 amino acids long. V trimming: 4 bases; J trimming: 8 bases; junction bases outside the gene matches: 9. Germline V gene lookup returns CDR1 SGHAT and CDR2 FQNNGV. DNA for the CDR3: TGTGCCAGCAGCTCCGGACAGGGGGCGAGTGGCGAAGCTTTCTTT. Protein: CASSSGQGASGEAFF.

This clonotype has more than one count but fewer than ten. This chain uses TRBV28 with TRBJ2-5; 7 nucleotides agree with TRBD2. Looked up from germline, CDR1 is MDHEN and CDR2 is SYDVKM. CDR3 length: 15 residues. V shed 5 bases and J 2 bases; nucleotides not matched to a gene: 8. CDR3 sequence (DNA): TGTGCCAGCAGTGGGGAGCGGGGCGCACAAGAGACCCAGTACTTC. As protein: CASSGERGAQETQYF.

The J gene is TRBJ1-2, the V gene TRBV6-2 or TRBV6-3; D is ambiguous. Germline lookup yields CDR1 MNHEY and CDR2 SVGEGT. There are 16 residues in the CDR3. Deletions cut 6 bases from V and 3 bases from J, with 20 bases between. In DNA form, the CDR3 reads TGTGCCAGCAGCAACCTCCAGGCACGGTTTGACTATGGCTACACCTTC. Its translation is CASSNLQARFDYGYTF.

This clonotype was detected only once. The V gene is TRBV20-1, the J gene TRBJ1-2; weak D call: TRBD1 (5 bases). Germline assignment: CDR1 DFQATT and CDR2 SNEGSKA (reference sequence). The germline V and J ends were trimmed by 0 bases and 0 bases, with 14 bases remaining between them. The CDR3 length is 16 residues. In nucleotides, the CDR3 is TGCAGTGCTAGAGATGGCAGGCAGGGAGCTAACTATGGCTACACCTTC. This encodes CSARDGRQGANYGYTF.

This clonotype was counted only a few times. The DNA of the CDR3 is TGTGCCAGCAGCCCCGGGGACAGGGTCAATCAGCCCCAGCATTTT. Its protein product is CASSPGDRVNQPQHF. The chain couples TRBV12-3 or TRBV12-4 to TRBJ1-5; TRBD1 matches 9 bases. The CDR3 runs to 15 residues. The J segment lost 3 bases and the V segment lost 6 bases, leaving 6 bases of the junction unmatched.

This clonotype occurred many times. The V and J genes are TRBV14 and TRBJ2-7, with D perhaps matching TRBD1 or TRBD2 (5 bases each). The CDR3 spans 14 residues. Germline values: CDR1 SGHDN, CDR2 FVKESK. The V end lost 1 base, the J end lost 6 bases, and 13 bases lay between the germline ends. The CDR3 DNA sequence: TGTGCCAGCAGCCAAGGTCTGGGGGTAGGCGAGCAGTACTTC. Translating gives CASSQGLGVGEQYF.

The V gene is TRBV7-2, the J gene TRBJ2-6; D not certain. The germline V gene has CDR1 SGHTA and CDR2 FQGNSA. CDR3 size: 15 residues. Trimming cost V 1 base and J 1 base, with 5 bases left between them. The CDR3 nucleotides are TGTGCCAGCAGCTTAGAGATTTCTGGGGCCAACGTCCTGACTTTC. It encodes CASSLEISGANVLTF.

This clonotype has more than one count but fewer than ten. The chain couples TRBV7-9 to TRBJ1-1; D gene uncertain. The germline V and J ends were trimmed by 4 bases and 4 bases, with 16 bases remaining between them. The V gene's germline CDR1 is SEHNR and CDR2 FQNEAQ (reference sequence). The CDR3 runs to 15 residues. CDR3 amino acids: CASSSKGPAGTEAFF. The CDR3 nucleotides read TGTGCCAGCAGCTCGAAGGGTCCCGCAGGCACTGAAGCTTTCTTT.

The rearrangement joins TRBV6-1 to TRBJ2-3; TRBD1 might be the D (6 bases). V lost 6 bases and J 4 bases, leaving 17 bases between the germline ends. Germline V gene data show CDR1 as MNHNS and CDR2 as SASEGT. The CDR3 sequence is 15 residues long. In DNA, the CDR3 is TGTGCCAGCAGGAAATCACAGGGTTTACCAGATACGCAGTATTTT. Amino acids: CASRKSQGLPDTQYF.

The J gene is TRBJ2-2, the V gene TRBV24-1; no reliable D call. Trimming removed 9 bases at V and 7 bases at J, with 14 bases between. The CDR3 consists of 13 residues. CDR1 KGHDR and CDR2 SFDVKD come from the germline V gene. The CDR3 region has the DNA TGTGCCACCTACCAGTGTCTGCTCGGGGAGCTGTTTTTT. It yields the protein CATYQCLLGELFF.

Only a few counts were recorded for this clonotype. This sequence joins TRBV7-2 and TRBJ2-2, with D tentatively TRBD1 (6 bases). Germline V gives CDR1 SGHTA, CDR2 FQGNSA. Trimming removed 6 bases from V and 0 bases from J, with 11 bases in between. The CDR3 covers 15 residues. The DNA for the CDR3 is TGTGCCAGCAGGAGGGACACATCGAACACCGGGGAGCTGTTTTTT. Translated: CASRRDTSNTGELFF.

Only a few counts were recorded for this clonotype. This chain connects TRBV5-4 to TRBJ1-3; 11 bases map to TRBD1. CDR3 length equals 16 residues. The germline gives CDR1 SGHNT, CDR2 YYREEE (reference sequence). Trimming at V came to 4 bases and at J to 3 bases, leaving 6 bases not matched to a gene. Here the CDR3 DNA reads TGTGCCAGCAGCAACGGACAGGGGGCGCTTGGAAACACCATATATTTT. This translates into CASSNGQGALGNTIYF.

This clonotype showed up just a few times. V and J are TRBV7-9 and TRBJ2-7; perhaps TRBD2 as D (6 bases). Between the trimmed V and J ends, which lost 2 bases and 9 bases, there was a span of 17 bases. Germline V gene data show CDR1 as SEHNR and CDR2 as FQNEAQ (reference sequence). The CDR3 is 14 amino acids. CDR3 nucleotides: TGTGCCAGCAGCTTAACTAGCTTCCTAGCCGTGCAGTACTTC. Encoded protein: CASSLTSFLAVQYF.